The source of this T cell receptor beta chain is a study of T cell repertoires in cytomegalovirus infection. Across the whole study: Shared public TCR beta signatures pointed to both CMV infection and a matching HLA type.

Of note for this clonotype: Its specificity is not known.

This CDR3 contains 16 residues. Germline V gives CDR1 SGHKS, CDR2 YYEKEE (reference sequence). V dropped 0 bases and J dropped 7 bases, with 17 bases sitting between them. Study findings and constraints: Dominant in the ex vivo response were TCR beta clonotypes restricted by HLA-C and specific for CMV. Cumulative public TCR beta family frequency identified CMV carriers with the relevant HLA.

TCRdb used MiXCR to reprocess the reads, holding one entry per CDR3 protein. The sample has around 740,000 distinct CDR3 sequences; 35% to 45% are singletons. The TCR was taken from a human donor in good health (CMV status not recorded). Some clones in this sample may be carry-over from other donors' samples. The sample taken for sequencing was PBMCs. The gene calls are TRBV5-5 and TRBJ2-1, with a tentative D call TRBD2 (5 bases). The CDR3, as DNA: TGTGCCAGCAGCTTGGGCCTCCTTACTAGGCCAAATGAGCAGTTCTTC. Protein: CASSLGLLTRPNEQFF.